This entry concerns a single T cell receptor (beta chain). A sample-barcoded 5' primer and a J-beta primer mix were used in a second PCR of roughly 6 to 11 cycles. All cDNA molecules were each tagged by a template-switch adaptor with 12 random nucleotides. From the 5' RACE reads, TCRdb called clonotypes with MiXCR, one entry per CDR3 protein. The sample has some 800,000 distinct CDR3 sequences; 20% to 25% are singletons. The CDR3 has 15 amino acids. V shed 6 bases and J shed 6 bases, with 21 bases lying between them. The germline CDR1 and CDR2 sequences are MNHNS and SASEGT. The data are from a study of blood T cells in healthy people across ages. These data were also filed under a second study, of T cells of mothers and their children.

The rearrangement joins TRBV6-1 to TRBJ2-7, with a tentative D call TRBD2 (5 bases). The sequence came from a boy younger than 18 in good health. Input material: blood. The CDR3, as DNA: TGTGCCAGCAGCGAACGTATACCACGGGGTATCGAGCAGTACTTC. The encoded protein is CASSERIPRGIEQYF.